The 18 T cell receptor beta chains presented below share a single source sample, sequenced in a study of blood T cells in healthy people across ages. Combining a sample-barcoded 5' primer with a J-beta primer mix, a second PCR ran for roughly 7 to 12 cycles. From the 5' RACE reads, TCRdb called clonotypes with MiXCR, one entry per CDR3 protein. The repertoire holds about 730,000 distinct CDR3 sequences, around 40% seen once, with 20% to 25% in the top ten. Sequencing was done on a sample of blood. The receptors derive from a woman aged 60-75 years in good health.

This clonotype was seen repeatedly, ten times or more. V usage is TRBV28 and J usage is TRBJ2-3; 9 bases map to TRBD2. There are 12 residues in the CDR3. Unmatched junction bases numbered 5, after V lost 2 bases and J lost 14 bases. Germline V gene lookup returns CDR1 MDHEN and CDR2 SYDVKM. The CDR3 DNA follows: TGTGCCAGCAGTTTAGGGGCTAGCGGGATGTATTTT. Residues: CASSLGASGMYF.

This clonotype was picked up a small number of times. This chain connects TRBV5-5 to TRBJ1-6; tentative D call: TRBD1 (5 bases). Trimming took off 5 bases at V and 8 bases at J, with 14 bases between the two ends. Germline assignment: CDR1 SGHKS and CDR2 YYEKEE (reference sequence). This CDR3 has 14 amino acids. The CDR3 DNA reads TGTGCCAGCAGTCCGACTCGAGGGGATTCACCCCTCCACTTT. The encoded protein is CASSPTRGDSPLHF.

The rearrangement links TRBV9 to TRBJ1-1, with 7 bases matching TRBD1. V lost 4 bases to trimming and J lost 3 bases; unmatched junction nucleotides: 6. Per germline, CDR1 SGDLS and CDR2 YYNGEE. The length of the CDR3 is 14 residues. This chain's CDR3 is CASSSTGVYTEAFF. The CDR3, as DNA: TGTGCCAGCAGCTCAACAGGGGTTTACACTGAAGCTTTCTTT.

The chain couples TRBV9 to TRBJ2-5; 7 nucleotides agree with TRBD1. Gene TRBJ2-7 matches the end of the DNA better, so the J call may be wrong. From germline, CDR1 is SGDLS and CDR2 YYNGEE. The CDR3 consists of 17 residues. The CDR3 reads CASSEVPTGTANYEQYF. The CDR3 DNA is TGTGCCAGCAGCGAGGTTCCAACCGGGACAGCTAATTACGAGCAGTACTTC.

J is TRBJ1-4 and V is TRBV29-1; no firm D call. The CDR3 is 12 residues long. The germline V gene has CDR1 SQVTM and CDR2 ANQGSEA. The V gene lost 5 bases and the J gene lost 7 bases, with 11 bases spanning the gap. In DNA, the CDR3 is TGCAGCGTTCTGTCGGGCGCTGAAAAACTGTTTTTT. Translating it yields CSVLSGAEKLFF.

The chain uses TRBV7-9 and TRBJ1-1; D not certain. V lost 1 base and J 2 bases, leaving 11 bases between the germline ends. CDR1 is SEHNR and CDR2 is FQNEAQ in the germline V gene (reference sequence). The CDR3 sequence is 15 residues long. CDR3 DNA: TGTGCCAGCAGCTTAGAGGGTGGGATAAACACTGAAGCTTTCTTT. Amino acid sequence: CASSLEGGINTEAFF.

V and J are TRBV13 and TRBJ2-7, with TRBD1 as a possible D gene (6 bases). Germline CDR1 is PRHDT and CDR2 is FYEKMQ (reference sequence). This CDR3 is built from 14 residues. The germline V and J ends were trimmed by 4 bases and 4 bases, with 14 bases remaining between them. CDR3 in amino acids: CASSYETGWYEQYF. For the CDR3, the DNA is TGTGCCAGCAGCTACGAAACAGGGTGGTACGAGCAGTACTTC.

This clonotype was picked up one time. The junction shows a germline mismatch at one end, possibly a read error. The chain has TRBV27 and TRBJ2-6; possible D gene TRBD1, 5 bases. CDR3 length: 16 residues. In germline, CDR1 is MNHEY, CDR2 SMNVEV (reference sequence). The CDR3 region has the DNA TGTGCCAGCAGTTTAAGGATTGTCTCTGGGGCCAGCGTCCTGACTTTC. Translated: CASSLRIVSGASVLTF.

With respect to this clonotype: Just one base apart from a much larger clone, this may be a read error. J is TRBJ2-6 and V is TRBV29-1; D gene ambiguous. CDR3 length: 16 amino acids. The germline V gene has CDR1 SQVTM and CDR2 ANQGSEA. CDR3 sequence: CGVVGAESSGANVLTF. The CDR3 nucleotides read TGCGGCGTTGTGGGTGCCGAGAGCTCTGGGGCCAACGTCCTGACTTTC.

The chain couples TRBV27 to TRBJ2-7, with TRBD2 as a possible D gene (5 bases). Looked up from germline, CDR1 is MNHEY and CDR2 is SMNVEV (reference sequence). This CDR3 comprises 17 residues. Trimming took off 5 bases at V and 3 bases at J, with 23 bases between the two ends. CDR3 protein: CASSTEFTSSSYYEQYF. The DNA of the CDR3 is TGTGCCAGCAGTACCGAATTTACTAGTAGCAGTTACTACGAGCAGTACTTC.

V and J are TRBV7-2 and TRBJ2-1, with 9 bases matching TRBD2. The germline gives CDR1 SGHTA, CDR2 FQGNSA. The CDR3 spans 15 residues. J lost 2 bases, V lost 5 bases, and 4 bases had no gene match. The CDR3 nucleotides are TGTGCCAGCAGCGCGGGAGGGAAGCCCTACAATGAGCAGTTCTTC. Its translation: CASSAGGKPYNEQFF.

The V call is TRBV4-3, the J call TRBJ2-1; D is perhaps TRBD1 (5 bases). Germline V gene data show CDR1 as LGHNA and CDR2 as YSLEER. The length of the CDR3 is 15 residues. Trimming took 0 bases from V and 5 from J, leaving 11 bases between them. The CDR3 nucleotides read TGCGCCAGCAGCCAAGACGAGGACAACCACAATGAGCAGTTCTTC. It codes for CASSQDEDNHNEQFF.

The V call is TRBV6-5, the J call TRBJ1-6; D gene ambiguous. V lost 0 bases and J 6 bases, leaving 6 bases between the germline ends. Germline CDR1 MNHEY, CDR2 SVGAGI. The CDR3 extends over 14 amino acids. The CDR3 nucleotides are TGTGCCAGCAGTTACTCTAGGGTTAATTCACCCCTCCACTTT. This translates into CASSYSRVNSPLHF.

Worth noting for this clonotype: An end of the junction differs from the germline gene, which may be a read error. This chain joins TRBV20-1 and TRBJ2-1, with TRBD2 identical over 8 bases. This CDR3 has 13 amino acids. The germline gives CDR1 DFQATT, CDR2 SNEGSKA (reference sequence). This chain's CDR3 is CSASDQAGVSQFF. CDR3 bases: TGCAGTGCTAGTGATCAAGCGGGAGTGTCGCAGTTTTTC.

On this clonotype: A single base separates this from a much larger clone, so it may be a read error. The chain is built from TRBV20-1 and TRBJ2-1; D remains unclear. Trimming shortened V by 3 bases and J by 9 bases, and 9 bases separated the two germline ends. The germline V gene encodes CDR1 DFQATT and CDR2 SNEGSKA (reference sequence). The CDR3 runs to 11 residues. The CDR3 nucleotides read TGCAGTGCTAGCTTTCTCGGTGAGCAGTTCTTC. Translating gives CSASFLGEQFF.

V usage is TRBV15 and J usage is TRBJ1-2; D not certain. Trimming cost V 6 bases and J 0 bases, with 8 bases left between them. CDR1 is LNHNV and CDR2 is YYDKDF in the germline V gene (reference sequence). This CDR3 region has 13 residues. The CDR3 nucleotides read TGTGCCACCAGGGGCATTGCTAACTATGGCTACACCTTC. This encodes CATRGIANYGYTF.

The chain has TRBV20-1 and TRBJ2-7; 8 nucleotides match TRBD1. Looked up from germline, CDR1 is DFQATT and CDR2 is SNEGSKA (reference sequence). V lost 3 bases to trimming and J lost 3 bases; unmatched junction nucleotides: 4. This CDR3 contains 13 residues. CDR3 coding DNA: TGCAGTGCTAGTAGGGGACAGGTCTACGAGCAGTACTTC. It yields the protein CSASRGQVYEQYF.

This clonotype was observed many times. This chain links TRBV7-8 with TRBJ2-7; D tentatively reads TRBD1 or TRBD2 (5 bases each). The CDR3 totals 15 residues. V was trimmed by 0 bases and J by 3 bases, leaving 12 bases between them. Per germline, CDR1 SGHVS and CDR2 FQNEAQ. The CDR3 region has the DNA TGTGCCAGCAGCTTAGCTTTGGGGGAGATCTACGAGCAGTACTTC. Residues: CASSLALGEIYEQYF.